What follows are 9 T cell receptor beta chains derived from one specimen sequenced in a study of T cell changes during pregnancy in multiple sclerosis. TCRdb's table, derived via immunoSEQ multiplex PCR, lists solely in-frame clones and lacks some. The sample carries roughly 45,000 clones, roughly 93% recorded once. The starting material was CD8+ T cells from peripheral blood mononuclear cells, obtained after pregnancy. These receptors were taken from a female donor with multiple sclerosis, enrolled in a pregnancy study.

The genes are TRBV27 and TRBJ2-1; no reliable D call. Looked up from germline, CDR1 is MNHEY and CDR2 is SMNVEV (reference sequence). The CDR3 is 13 amino acids. Trimming cost V 3 bases and J 3 bases, with 6 bases left between them. CDR3 bases: TGTGCCAGCAGTTTGGGCTTCTACAATGAGCAGTTCTTC. Its translation: CASSLGFYNEQFF.

V gene TRBV6-5 combines with J gene TRBJ1-1; possibly TRBD1 for D (6 bases). The germline V and J ends were trimmed by 0 bases and 8 bases, with 13 bases remaining between them. Germline loops: CDR1 MNHEY, CDR2 SVGAGI. The CDR3 consists of 14 residues. This CDR3 is CASSYSDSPLEAFF. CDR3 coding DNA: TGTGCCAGCAGTTACTCGGACAGCCCTCTGGAAGCTTTCTTT.

The chain is built from TRBV6-6 and TRBJ2-7; 9 nucleotides align to TRBD2. This CDR3 has 15 residues. J lost 0 bases, V lost 2 bases, and 2 bases had no gene match. In germline, CDR1 is MNHNY, CDR2 SVGAGI (reference sequence). CDR3 sequence reads: CASSYSGGPSYEQYF. The DNA for the CDR3 is TGTGCCAGCAGTTACAGCGGGGGGCCCTCCTACGAGCAGTACTTC.

V is TRBV6-1 and J is TRBJ2-1; D unclear. CDR3 length: 19 amino acids. Germline CDR1 and CDR2: MNHNS and SASEGT. The ends were cut back, 0 bases at V and 3 bases at J, with 21 bases in the middle. The CDR3 protein is CASSEAGPLQPTYYNEQFF. The CDR3 nucleotides are TGTGCCAGCAGTGAAGCGGGCCCCTTGCAACCGACATACTACAATGAGCAGTTCTTC.

This chain links TRBV7-9 with TRBJ2-7, with TRBD1 identical over 10 bases. V was pared by 0 bases and J by 4 bases, with 3 bases of the junction left unmatched. CDR1 and CDR2 (germline): SEHNR, FQNEAQ (reference sequence). The CDR3 is 15 residues long. CDR3 bases: TGTGCCAGCAGCTTAGCGGGACAGGGGAGATACGAGCAGTACTTC. Translating gives CASSLAGQGRYEQYF.

The chain has TRBV14 and TRBJ2-7, with D perhaps TRBD1 (5 bases). Germline V gene data show CDR1 as SGHDN and CDR2 as FVKESK. Trimming stripped 2 bases from V and 6 bases from J, with 11 bases between. This CDR3 is 13 amino acids long. CDR3 residues: CASSQLPRAEQYF. The DNA for the CDR3 is TGTGCCAGCAGCCAACTCCCCAGGGCCGAGCAGTACTTC.

The J gene is TRBJ1-2, the V gene TRBV27; 9 bases match TRBD1. The CDR3 sequence is 14 residues long. Germline values: CDR1 MNHEY, CDR2 SMNVEV (reference sequence). V shed 3 bases and J 2 bases; nucleotides not matched to a gene: 1. CDR3 in amino acids: CASSFGTGNYGYTF. The CDR3 bases are TGTGCCAGCAGTTTCGGGACAGGGAACTATGGCTACACCTTC.

This chain links TRBV11-3 with TRBJ2-1, with 9 nucleotides matching TRBD1. The J segment lost 5 bases and the V segment lost 5 bases, leaving 4 bases of the junction unmatched. The CDR3 runs 14 residues. Looked up from germline, CDR1 is SGHNT and CDR2 is YENEEA. CDR3 protein: CASSRDRANNEQFF. CDR3 coding DNA: TGTGCCAGCAGCAGGGACAGGGCAAACAATGAGCAGTTCTTC.

The chain joins TRBV4-1 to TRBJ2-7, with 8 bases matching TRBD1. CDR1 is MGHRA and CDR2 is YSYEKL in the germline V gene. The CDR3 consists of 15 residues. The ends lost 3 bases at V and 2 bases at J; junction bases unmatched: 6. The CDR3 nucleotides are TGCGCCAGCAGCCATTCTGGACAGGGAGCCTACGAGCAGTACTTC. Translating it yields CASSHSGQGAYEQYF.